This TCR beta chain is from a study of shared clonotypes between healthy human individuals. The data were produced by immunoSEQ multiplex PCR, yet TCRdb's version contains in-frame clones alone and is incomplete. This repertoire shows roughly 2.4 million clones, under 97% found once; its top ten account for 0.13%. This clonotype originated in a man aged 18 to 29 in good health. Specimen: naive CD4+ T cells sorted from blood. Subset of the sample: CD45RA+ positively selected.

CDR3 DNA: TGTGCCAGCAGAGAGACCGTAAGCTCCTACAATGAGCAGTTCTTC. This sequence encodes CASRETVSSYNEQFF. V gene TRBV25-1 combines with J gene TRBJ2-1, with D hard to call. The V end was cut by 6 bases, the J end by 0 bases, with 12 bases between. The germline CDR1 and CDR2 sequences are MGHDK and SYGVNS. This CDR3 has 15 amino acids.